Listed below are T cell receptor beta chains from one sample, sequenced in a study of cytomegalovirus exposure and HLA in healthy donors. Sequencing was performed with immunoSEQ multiplex PCR; in TCRdb, only in-frame clones are kept and a portion is missing. This sample has tens of thousands of clones, with 62% found just once. The material sequenced was PBMCs. Receptors originate from a male donor in good health and CMV-seropositive. Each CDR3 is given with its conserved first and last residue. A D gene is named only where the DNA matches it firmly. Rows give clone size only sometimes, using once, few, many, or a class for an expanded clone.

NA | NA | TRBJ2-7 | TRBV5-1 | TGCGCCAGCGGGTCTAGTGACCTGGGTGCCGAGCAGTACTTC | CASGSSDLGAEQYF
NA | TRBD2 | TRBJ2-7 | TRBV29-1 | TGCAGCGCTGGGGGGGACCAGGACACCTACGAGCAGTACTTC | CSAGGDQDTYEQYF
once | NA | TRBJ1-4 | TRBV30 | TGTGCCTGGAGTGTTACGGGTGAAAAACTGTTTTTT | CAWSVTGEKLFF
NA | TRBD1 | TRBJ2-5 | TRBV2 | TGTGCCAGCAGGGGCGACAGGGGGCTAGAGACCCAGTACTTC | CASRGDRGLETQYF
few | TRBD2 | TRBJ2-3 | TRBV7-8 | TGTGCCAGCAGCTTAGGCCTTTTTGCGGGAGGAGGGAGGGATACGCAGTATTTT | CASSLGLFAGGGRDTQYF
few | NA | TRBJ2-7 | TRBV18 | TGTGCCAGCCGGGACACTACCTACGAGCAGTACTTC | CASRDTTYEQYF
NA | NA | TRBJ1-5 | TRBV30 | TGTGCCTGGGCGACAGATAGCAATCAGCCCCAGCATTTT | CAWATDSNQPQHF
few | NA | TRBJ1-1 | TRBV6-1 | TGTGCCAGCGGGGGGGTTCTGAACACTGAAGCTTTCTTT | CASGGVLNTEAFF
NA | NA | TRBJ1-1 | TRBV19 | TGTGCCACGGGGAGCACTGAAGCTTTCTTT | CATGSTEAFF
once | NA | TRBJ1-4 | TRBV6-5 | TGTGCCAGCAGGGTACGGGGATTCAATGAAAAACTGTTTTTT | CASRVRGFNEKLFF
few | TRBD2 | TRBJ2-1 | TRBV28 | TGTGCCAGCAACCCTAGCGGTTACAATGAGCAGTTCTTC | CASNPSGYNEQFF
few | TRBD1 | TRBJ1-2 | TRBV4-2 | TGTGCCAGCAGCCAAGACCAGGGGGATGGCTACACCTTC | CASSQDQGDGYTF
once | NA | TRBJ1-4 | TRBV29-1 | TGCAGCGTTGAGGACACAGCGAATGAAAAACTGTTTTTT | CSVEDTANEKLFF
NA | TRBD1 | TRBJ1-3 | TRBV7-2 | TGTGCCAGCAGCTCACTCCCGGGACAGGAATACACCATATATTTT | CASSSLPGQEYTIYF
NA | NA | TRBJ1-2 | TRBV5-6 | TGTGCCAGCAGCTTGCCCGGACCGGGAGGGTATGGCTACACCTTC | CASSLPGPGGYGYTF
NA | NA | TRBJ2-7 | TRBV6-1 | TGTGCCAGCAGTGAAGCGTCTGTGACAGGTCGCGTCTTC | CASSEASVTGRVF
NA | TRBD1 | TRBJ2-5 | TRBV7-2 | TGTGCCAGCAGCTTAGCCAGGGGGCGAGAGACCCAGTACTTC | CASSLARGRETQYF
NA | NA | TRBJ1-2 | TRBV4-1 | TGCGCCAGCAGCCAAGAAGAAGCGGGGGGAGGCTACACCTTC | CASSQEEAGGGYTF
NA | NA | TRBJ1-2 | TRBV6-6 | TGTGCCAGCAGTCGCACTAAGCTCGAGACTAACTATGGCTACACCTTC | CASSRTKLETNYGYTF
NA | TRBD1 | TRBJ1-1 | TRBV29-1 | TGCAGCGTTCCTAACCCGGACAGGGAGAGTGAAGCTTTCTTT | CSVPNPDRESEAFF
NA | TRBD1 | TRBJ1-4 | TRBV2 | TGTGCCAGCAGTGGCGAGGCTGGGCCAGGGGGAAAACTGTTTTTT | CASSGEAGPGGKLFF
few | NA | TRBJ1-1 | TRBV10-3 | TGTGCCATCAGGAGGGGAGTTCTGACAGGAATGAACACTGAAGCTTTCTTT | CAIRRGVLTGMNTEAFF
NA | NA | TRBJ1-4 | TRBV28 | TGTGCCAGCGCGTTCCGCCCGTTACGAACTAATGAAAAACTGTTTTTT | CASAFRPLRTNEKLFF
few | TRBD2 | TRBJ2-5 | TRBV5-4 | TGTGCCAGCAGTGAGCTAGCGGGAGGGGGAGAGACCCAGTACTTC | CASSELAGGGETQYF
few | NA | TRBJ2-1 | TRBV30 | TGTGCCTGGAGCGGGAAGTATGAGCAGTTCTTC | CAWSGKYEQFF
NA | TRBD1 | TRBJ1-5 | TRBV28 | TGTGCCAGCAGCTTTGACAGGGGGCCTAATCAGCCCCAGCATTTT | CASSFDRGPNQPQHF
NA | TRBD1 | TRBJ2-7 | TRBV28 | TGTGCCAGCAGCCCGGACAGGGGATACTACGAGCAGTACTTC | CASSPDRGYYEQYF
few | TRBD1 | TRBJ2-7 | TRBV15 | TGTGCCACCAGCACGCGGACAGGGGACGAGCAGTACTTC | CATSTRTGDEQYF
few | NA | TRBJ1-5 | TRBV30 | TGTGCCTGGAGCGAGGGAAATCAGCCCCAGCATTTT | CAWSEGNQPQHF
NA | NA | TRBJ1-3 | TRBV7-9 | TGTGCCCTCGTAGGGGGGGACGGCTCATTCGGAAACACCATATATTTT | CALVGGDGSFGNTIYF
NA | NA | TRBJ1-6 | TRBV30 | TGTGCCTGGAGTGTCGGCGGGGGCCTATTTGACTCCTATAATTCACCCCTCCACTTT | CAWSVGGGLFDSYNSPLHF
few | NA | TRBJ2-7 | TRBV6-1 | TGTGCCAGCAGTGAGAGGACGGCTAAGGGGTACGAGCAGTACTTC | CASSERTAKGYEQYF
NA | NA | TRBJ1-2 | TRBV20-1 | TGCAGTGCGAACCTAGGAGATGGCTACACCTTC | CSANLGDGYTF
NA | TRBD1 | TRBJ1-1 | TRBV7-6 | TGTGCCAGCAGCTTCGGAGGGACAGAAAGGACTGAAGCTTTCTTT | CASSFGGTERTEAFF
NA | TRBD1 | TRBJ1-6 | TRBV19 | TGTGCCAGTAGAGAGACAGGGGGCAATTCACCCCTCCACTTT | CASRETGGNSPLHF
NA | TRBD1 | TRBJ2-7 | TRBV9 | TGTGCCAGCAGCGTAGAGACAGGGGTTTACGAGCAGTACTTC | CASSVETGVYEQYF
NA | NA | TRBJ2-4 | TRBV7-8 | TGTGCCAGCAGCCCGCCCCGTAGCGAGATAGCCAAAAACATTCAGTACTTC | CASSPPRSEIAKNIQYF